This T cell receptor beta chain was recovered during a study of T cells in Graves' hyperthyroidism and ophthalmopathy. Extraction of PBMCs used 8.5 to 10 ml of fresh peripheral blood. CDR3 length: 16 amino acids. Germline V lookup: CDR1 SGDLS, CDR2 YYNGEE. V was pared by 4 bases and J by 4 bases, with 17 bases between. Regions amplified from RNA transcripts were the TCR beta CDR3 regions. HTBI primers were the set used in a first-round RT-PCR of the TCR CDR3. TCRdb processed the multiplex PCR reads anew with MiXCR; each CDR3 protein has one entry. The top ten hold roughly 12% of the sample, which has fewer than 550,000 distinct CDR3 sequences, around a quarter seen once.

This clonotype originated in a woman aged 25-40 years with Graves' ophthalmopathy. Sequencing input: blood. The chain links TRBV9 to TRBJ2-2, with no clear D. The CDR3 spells CASSPLPTTLTGELFF. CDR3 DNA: TGTGCCAGCAGCCCGCTGCCGACAACGCTCACCGGGGAGCTGTTTTTT.